This TCR beta chain was documented in a study of molecular identifiers for immune sequencing clone quantification. The authors sorted naive CD8 T cells as CD8+CD4-CCR7+CD45RA+. From the PCR reads, TCRdb called clonotypes with MiXCR, one entry per CDR3 protein. The sample lists fewer than 350,000 distinct CDR3 sequences, about a fifth occurring once. Germline values: CDR1 MNHEY, CDR2 SVGAGI. V was pared by 0 bases and J by 8 bases, with 7 bases between. The CDR3 has 13 amino acids. This clonotype was seen repeatedly, ten times or more. The sequenced material came from naive CD8+ T cells from blood, with Jurkat cell RNA spiked in. Subset indicated: FACS-sorted CD8+CD4-CCR7+CD45RA+ naive T cells. This rearrangement joins TRBV6-5 to TRBJ1-4; D not certain. The receptor was derived from a human donor in good health. Some libraries in this study had Jurkat cell RNA spiked in. The CDR3 DNA is TGTGCCAGCAGTTACTCGCCAGTCGAAAAACTGTTTTTT. The encoded protein is CASSYSPVEKLFF.